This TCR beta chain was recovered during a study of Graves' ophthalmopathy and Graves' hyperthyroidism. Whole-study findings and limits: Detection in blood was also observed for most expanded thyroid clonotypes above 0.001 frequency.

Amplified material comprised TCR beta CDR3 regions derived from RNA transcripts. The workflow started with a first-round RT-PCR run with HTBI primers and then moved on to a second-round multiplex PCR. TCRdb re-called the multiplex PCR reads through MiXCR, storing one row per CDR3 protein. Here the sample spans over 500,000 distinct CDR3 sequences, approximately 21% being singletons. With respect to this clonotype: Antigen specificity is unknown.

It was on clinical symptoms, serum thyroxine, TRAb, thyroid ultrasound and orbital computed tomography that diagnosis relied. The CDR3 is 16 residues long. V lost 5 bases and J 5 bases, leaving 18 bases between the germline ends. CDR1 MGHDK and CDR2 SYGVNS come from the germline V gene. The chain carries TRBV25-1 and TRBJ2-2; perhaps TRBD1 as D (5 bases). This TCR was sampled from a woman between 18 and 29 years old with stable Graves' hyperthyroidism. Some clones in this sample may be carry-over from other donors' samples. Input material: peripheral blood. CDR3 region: CASSQTGTSVTGELFF. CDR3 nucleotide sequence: TGTGCCAGCAGTCAAACAGGTACCTCGGTTACCGGGGAGCTGTTTTTT.